A selection of T cell receptor beta chains follows, all from one sample in a study of memory CD4+ T cells and cytomegalovirus serostatus. Clones were read by immunoSEQ multiplex PCR, and TCRdb kept only the in-frame ones, dropping some. The table records about 40,000 clones, around 79% of them present only once. Sequencing was carried out using memory CD4+ T cells from blood. These receptors originate from an adult in good health and CMV-seronegative. Both conserved end residues are part of each CDR3.

TRBV5-1	15	TRBJ1-4	CASSQQGANYEKLFF
TRBV6-6	15	TRBJ1-4	CASSFRVGIQEKLFF
TRBV9	15	TRBJ2-3	CASSAPGLTASLQYF
TRBV6-1	15	TRBJ2-1	CASSEAGLAGIIRFF
TRBV6-5	13	TRBJ2-5	CASSYAEWETQYF
TRBV5-1	15	TRBJ2-7	CASSSGTGGHYEQYF
TRBV7-2	13	TRBJ2-3	CASSFRRGDTQYF
TRBV2	13	TRBJ1-4	CASAGQANEKLFF
TRBV4-1	17	TRBJ1-3	CASSQDPASFSGNTIYF
TRBV6-6	16	TRBJ1-6	CASSYPPAGGNSPLHF
TRBV23-1	17	TRBJ1-4	CASSVDSPRNPQEKLFF
TRBV7-8	15	TRBJ1-3	CASSPVAGIGYTIYF
TRBV23-1	14	TRBJ2-1	CASSQSSQDNEQFF
TRBV9	15	TRBJ2-7	CASSGEAGVSYEQYF
TRBV27	15	TRBJ2-1	CASSSTSGVANEQFF
TRBV6-1	14	TRBJ2-7	CASSATVIGQAPNF
TRBV9	15	TRBJ1-1	CASSAQVVPGTEAFF
TRBV7-3	16	TRBJ1-5	CASSLELWEGNQPQHF